These 10 T cell receptor beta chains came from one sample sequenced in a study of response to subunit inactivated influenza vaccine. TCRdb redid the calling of the RT-PCR reads with MiXCR, one entry per CDR3 protein. The sample records roughly 620,000 distinct CDR3 sequences, 11% being singletons. These data also formed part of another study, on T cells expressing NK-cell markers. That report notes: Production of TCR beta cDNA relied on 5'RACE template switching with UMIs.

The material was PBMCs from blood, obtained on the day of vaccination. Receptors were obtained from a man over 45 who received an inactivated influenza vaccine.

This clonotype was detected many times. The rearrangement joins TRBV5-1 to TRBJ2-2; D call uncertain. Germline V CDR1 and CDR2: SGHRS, YFSETQ. Deletions cut 4 bases from V and 1 base from J, with 8 bases between. The CDR3 sequence is 14 residues long. The CDR3 region is CASSPPGNTGELFF. The CDR3 nucleotides are TGCGCCAGCAGCCCCCCGGGGAACACCGGGGAGCTGTTTTTT.

This clonotype was picked up one time. The chain has TRBV27 and TRBJ1-6, with D possibly TRBD1 on 6 matching bases. Germline values: CDR1 MNHEY, CDR2 SMNVEV (reference sequence). Trimming stripped 6 bases from V and 0 bases from J, with 15 bases between. This CDR3 region has 17 residues. The CDR3 DNA follows: TGTGCCAGCAGCCAATACAGGGCAAGCTCCTATAATTCACCCCTCCACTTT. Protein product: CASSQYRASSYNSPLHF.

The genes are TRBV18 and TRBJ1-5; D might be TRBD1 (6 bases). CDR1 and CDR2 (germline): KGHSH, LQKENI. This CDR3 is built from 14 residues. V dropped 4 bases and J dropped 5 bases, with 12 bases sitting between them. CDR3 coding DNA: TGTGCCAGCTCACGGGTCGGGGGCTATCAGCCCCAGCATTTT. Protein product: CASSRVGGYQPQHF.

The chain recombines TRBV27 with TRBJ2-7, with TRBD1 identical over 9 bases. J gave up 4 bases and V 6 bases, and 13 bases lay outside the gene matches. The CDR3 is made up of 16 amino acids. Germline V lookup: CDR1 MNHEY, CDR2 SMNVEV (reference sequence). CDR3 sequence: CASSYLYPGQGYEQYF. For the CDR3, the DNA is TGTGCCAGCAGCTACCTCTATCCGGGACAGGGTTACGAGCAGTACTTC.

The J gene is TRBJ2-5, the V gene TRBV28, with D possibly TRBD1 on 6 matching bases. Trimming took 10 bases from V and 3 from J, leaving 15 bases between them. Germline CDR1 MDHEN, CDR2 SYDVKM. There are 13 residues in the CDR3. The CDR3 DNA reads TGTGCCACCTCGGACAGTAATAAAGAGACCCAGTACTTC. It codes for CATSDSNKETQYF.

This clonotype was picked up a small number of times. The V and J genes are TRBV6-1 and TRBJ1-1; 9 nucleotides line up with TRBD1. Germline CDR1 reads MNHNS; CDR2 reads SASEGT. The CDR3 contains 13 residues. The junction had 6 bases not matched to a gene; V was cut back by 3 bases and J by 10 bases. The CDR3 DNA sequence: TGTGCCAGCAGTGAGACGGGACAGGGTGGAGCTTTCTTT. Its translation: CASSETGQGGAFF.

There are a few counts of this clonotype. The V and J genes are TRBV30 and TRBJ2-3, with a tentative D call TRBD1 (5 bases). CDR1 GTSNPN and CDR2 SVGIG come from the germline V gene (reference sequence). This CDR3 spans 14 amino acids. V lost 2 bases and J lost 4, with 13 bases in between. CDR3 sequence reads: CAWSPGILSDTQYF. The CDR3 DNA follows: TGTGCCTGGAGTCCAGGGATCCTATCAGATACGCAGTATTTT.

This clonotype was picked up a small number of times. This chain joins TRBV7-2 and TRBJ2-7; D tentatively fits TRBD1 or TRBD2 (6 bases each). Germline V CDR1 and CDR2: SGHTA, FQGNSA. The V gene lost 1 base and the J gene lost 3 bases, with 16 bases spanning the gap. CDR3 length: 16 amino acids. The CDR3 spells CASSLVIGGGFYEQYF. The CDR3 DNA sequence: TGTGCCAGCAGCTTAGTGATAGGAGGGGGATTCTACGAGCAGTACTTC.

This chain links TRBV9 with TRBJ2-3; weak D call: TRBD2 (5 bases). Trimming took off 0 bases at V and 2 bases at J, with 10 bases between the two ends. The CDR3 spans 15 residues. From germline, CDR1 is SGDLS and CDR2 YYNGEE. The CDR3 sequence: CASSVEGAATDTQYF. For the CDR3, the DNA is TGTGCCAGCAGCGTAGAGGGAGCGGCCACAGATACGCAGTATTTT.

This clonotype was detected only a few times. This chain uses TRBV29-1 with TRBJ2-1; tentatively, D is TRBD1 (6 bases). The germline gives CDR1 SQVTM, CDR2 ANQGSEA. V lost 5 bases to trimming and J lost 2 bases, with 10 bases between them. This CDR3 region has 13 residues. CDR3 in DNA: TGCAGCGTTACTGGGACAACCTACAATGAGCAGTTCTTC. Encoded protein: CSVTGTTYNEQFF.